Sequencing of this TCR beta chain was carried out in a study of cytomegalovirus exposure and HLA in healthy donors. PCR employed 60 Vbeta and 13 Jbeta primers. Libraries were prepared by immunoSEQ multiplex PCR; TCRdb keeps only in-frame clonotypes and omits some of them. The sample has roughly 150,000 clones, over 60% seen once. The junction had 13 bases not matched to a gene; V was cut back by 6 bases and J by 13 bases. The germline V gene encodes CDR1 SGHNT and CDR2 YYREEE (reference sequence). This CDR3 has 12 amino acids. Sequenced material: PBMCs. This sequence joins TRBV5-4 and TRBJ2-7, with TRBD2 matching 7 bases. This TCR derives from a woman aged 30 to 39 in good health and CMV-seronegative. CDR3 residues: CASNYRGEIPYF. In nucleotides, the CDR3 is TGTGCCAGCAACTACCGGGGGGAGATACCTTACTTC.